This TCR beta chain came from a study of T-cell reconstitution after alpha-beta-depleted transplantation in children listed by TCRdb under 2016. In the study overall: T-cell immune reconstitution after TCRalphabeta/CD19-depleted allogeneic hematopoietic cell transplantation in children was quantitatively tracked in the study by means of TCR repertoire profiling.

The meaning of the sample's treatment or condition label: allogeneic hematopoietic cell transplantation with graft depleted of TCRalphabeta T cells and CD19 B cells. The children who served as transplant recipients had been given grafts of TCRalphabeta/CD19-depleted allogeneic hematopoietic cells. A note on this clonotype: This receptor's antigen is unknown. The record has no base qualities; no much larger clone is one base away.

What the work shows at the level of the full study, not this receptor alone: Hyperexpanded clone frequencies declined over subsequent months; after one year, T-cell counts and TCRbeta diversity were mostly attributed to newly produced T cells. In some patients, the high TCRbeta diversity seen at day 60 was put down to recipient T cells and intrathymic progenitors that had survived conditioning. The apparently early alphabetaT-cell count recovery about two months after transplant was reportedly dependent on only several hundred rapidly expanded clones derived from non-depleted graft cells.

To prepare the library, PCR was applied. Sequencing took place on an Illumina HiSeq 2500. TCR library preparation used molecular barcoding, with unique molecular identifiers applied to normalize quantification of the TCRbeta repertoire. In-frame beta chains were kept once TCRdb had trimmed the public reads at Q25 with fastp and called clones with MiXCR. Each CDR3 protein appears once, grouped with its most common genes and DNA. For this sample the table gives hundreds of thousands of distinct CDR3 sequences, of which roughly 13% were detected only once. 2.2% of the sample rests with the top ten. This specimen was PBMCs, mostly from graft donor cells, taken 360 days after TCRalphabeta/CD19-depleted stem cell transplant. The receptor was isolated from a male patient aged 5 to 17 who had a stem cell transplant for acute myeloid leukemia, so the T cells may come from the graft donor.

In nucleotides, the sequence is TGTGCCAGCAGCTTGGGGACAGGGAGGATGAACACTGAAGCTTTCTTT. It specifies CASSLGTGRMNTEAFF. The chain uses TRBV5-6 and TRBJ1-1; 8 bases in the junction line up with TRBD1. CDR1 and CDR2, looked up from the germline V gene, are SGHDT and YYEEEE. V is cut back by 0 bases and J by 0 bases, with 4 bases in the junction unmatched. The CDR3 spans 16 residues, from the cysteine through the phenylalanine. The CDR3 DNA has 48 bases and is translated from base 1.